This T cell receptor beta chain comes out of a study of blood T cell repertoires in COVID-19. Study details: The analysed material was cDNA or gDNA that came from T cells, B-cell-depleted T cells, or PBMCs.

Using immunoSEQ multiplex PCR, the repertoire was profiled, and TCRdb retains in-frame clones only, with some absent. Among around 130,000 clones listed, 65% to 90% were seen once. Germline CDR1 is LNHNV and CDR2 is YYDKDF (reference sequence). CDR3 length equals 15 residues. V was clipped by 0 bases and J by 0 bases, with 9 bases between them. The source of this sequence is a human donor in a cohort sampled during active COVID-19. V is TRBV15 and J is TRBJ2-7; perhaps TRBD2 as D (5 bases). Sequenced sample: peripheral blood. The CDR3 region is CATSRDYDYSYEQYF. The CDR3 DNA follows: TGTGCCACCAGCAGAGATTATGACTACTCCTACGAGCAGTACTTC.